A selection of T cell receptor beta chains follows, all from one sample in a study of CD8+ T cells in alopecia areata. Here immunoSEQ multiplex PCR was the method, and the copy in TCRdb shows in-frame clones only, minus some. Of roughly 150,000 clones listed, roughly 60% were seen once; the top ten hold 4% to 5.5%. The sample taken for sequencing was CD4+ T cells sorted from blood. The receptors originated from a human donor in good health. Both conserved end residues are part of each CDR3. The order of the fields is D gene, V gene, CDR3 length, clone size, J gene, CDR3 protein, CDR3 DNA. A D gene is named only where the DNA matches it firmly. A clone size is listed for some rows: how often the clone was seen (once, few, many), or a class if it is expanded.

>-|TRBV4-1|14|-|TRBJ1-1
CASSQARVYTEAFF
TGCGCCAGCAGCCAGGCTAGGGTTTACACTGAAGCTTTCTTT
>-|TRBV30|12|once|TRBJ2-5
CAWTKGPPAQYF
TGTGCCTGGACAAAGGGTCCCCCGGCCCAGTACTTC
>TRBD2|TRBV15|15|-|TRBJ2-7
CATSRSGLAGREQYF
TGTGCCACCAGCAGATCGGGACTAGCGGGACGCGAGCAGTACTTC
>-|TRBV29-1|11|-|TRBJ1-1
CSVIRDREAFF
TGCAGCGTGATCCGGGACCGGGAGGCTTTCTTT
>TRBD2|TRBV29-1|13|few|TRBJ2-3
CSVGSGSTDTQYF
TGCAGCGTGGGTAGCGGGAGCACAGATACGCAGTATTTT
>-|TRBV4-1|17|-|TRBJ2-4
CASSVRDPRLAKNIQYF
TGCGCCAGCAGCGTCCGGGACCCCCGCCTAGCCAAAAACATTCAGTACTTC
>TRBD2|TRBV4-1|19|-|TRBJ2-7
CASSQDSFPSGRADGEQYF
TGCGCCAGCAGCCAAGACTCGTTCCCTAGCGGGAGGGCCGATGGCGAGCAGTACTTC
>-|TRBV29-1|14|-|TRBJ2-1
CSVESGQAGNEQFF
TGCAGCGTTGAATCCGGACAGGCGGGAAATGAGCAGTTCTTC
>TRBD1|TRBV2|13|-|TRBJ1-5
CASSRQGHQPQHF
TGTGCCAGCAGTCGACAGGGCCATCAGCCCCAGCATTTT
>-|TRBV29-1|13|-|TRBJ2-5
CSAARLAGETQYF
TGCAGCGCTGCCCGTTTGGCAGGGGAGACCCAGTACTTC
>-|TRBV5-1|17|-|TRBJ2-7
CASSLGASPGIAYEQYF
TGCGCCAGCAGCTTGGGGGCTAGTCCGGGAATAGCCTACGAGCAGTACTTC
>TRBD2|TRBV28|16|-|TRBJ2-2
CASSLSGRKGTGELFF
TGTGCCAGCAGTTTAAGCGGGAGAAAGGGTACCGGGGAGCTGTTTTTT
>TRBD2|TRBV29-1|14|-|TRBJ2-7
CSVSPGLVIGEQYF
TGCAGCGTATCGCCGGGACTAGTAATCGGCGAGCAGTACTTC
>-|TRBV29-1|14|few|TRBJ2-5
CSGTGGGSLETQYF
TGCAGCGGTACAGGGGGGGGTTCGTTGGAGACCCAGTACTTC
>TRBD1|TRBV7-9|15|-|TRBJ2-1
CASSLVQGRVSEQFF
TGTGCCAGCAGCTTAGTACAGGGGAGAGTTAGTGAGCAGTTCTTC
>-|TRBV2|13|-|TRBJ1-1
CASSESGIAEAFF
TGTGCCAGCAGTGAATCGGGTATCGCTGAAGCTTTCTTT
>TRBD2|TRBV7-9|17|-|TRBJ2-7
CASSLGTTSGSRYEQYF
TGTGCCAGCAGCTTAGGTACGACTAGCGGGAGTCGATACGAGCAGTACTTC
>-|TRBV7-2|12|-|TRBJ1-1
CASAARNTEAFF
TGTGCCAGCGCGGCGAGGAACACTGAAGCTTTCTTT
>TRBD2|TRBV2|21|-|TRBJ2-2
CASSEARDLGTSATNTGELFF
TGTGCCAGCAGTGAAGCAAGGGATTTGGGGACTAGCGCTACGAACACCGGGGAGCTGTTTTTT
>TRBD1|TRBV9|15|few|TRBJ2-2
CASSLGQGAAGELFF
TGTGCCAGCAGCCTTGGACAGGGGGCCGCCGGGGAGCTGTTTTTT
>TRBD1|TRBV7-3|14|many|TRBJ1-1
CASRRTGLVTEAFF
TGTGCCAGCAGGCGGACAGGGTTGGTCACTGAAGCTTTCTTT
>TRBD2|TRBV19|17|few|TRBJ2-1
CASKAGTSGRAIYEQFF
TGTGCCAGTAAGGCCGGGACTAGCGGGAGGGCCATATATGAGCAGTTCTTC
>-|TRBV6-5|13|-|TRBJ2-7
CASSRRARGEQYF
TGTGCCAGCAGTCGCCGGGCCCGCGGCGAGCAGTACTTC
>-|TRBV19|13|-|TRBJ1-5
CASGVTVVQPQHF
TGTGCCAGTGGAGTGACAGTGGTTCAGCCCCAGCATTTT
>-|TRBV6-6|12|-|TRBJ2-3
CASSATRDTQYF
TGTGCCAGCAGTGCGACCCGAGATACGCAGTATTTT
>-|TRBV5-5|16|-|TRBJ1-2
CASSLVAQGGLYGYTF
TGTGCCAGCAGCTTAGTTGCACAAGGCGGTCTCTATGGCTACACCTTC
>-|TRBV27|15|-|TRBJ1-2
CASSAWGQIRYGYTF
TGTGCCAGCAGTGCATGGGGTCAGATACGCTATGGCTACACCTTC
>-|TRBV30|12|-|TRBJ2-5
CAWSGEGETQYF
TGTGCCTGGAGCGGAGAGGGAGAGACCCAGTACTTC
>-|TRBV10-2|13|-|TRBJ2-5
CASKASLPETQYF
TGCGCCAGCAAAGCCTCCCTACCGGAGACCCAGTACTTC
>-|TRBV5-1|18|few|TRBJ1-2
CASSPKPQGARADYGYTF
TGCGCCAGCAGCCCCAAACCCCAGGGAGCAAGGGCAGACTATGGCTACACCTTC
>-|TRBV28|13|-|TRBJ1-4
CASSEAWIEKLFF
TGTGCCAGCAGTGAGGCATGGATAGAAAAACTGTTTTTT
>-|TRBV6-5|13|-|TRBJ1-5
CASSYAVNQPQHF
TGTGCCAGCAGTTACGCCGTAAATCAGCCCCAGCATTTT
>TRBD2|TRBV29-1|14|-|TRBJ2-2
CSVGRREGTGELFF
TGCAGCGTTGGTAGGCGGGAGGGGACCGGGGAGCTGTTTTTT
>-|TRBV2|16|-|TRBJ1-3
CASSEAGYRAGNTIYF
TGTGCCAGCAGTGAAGCCGGCTACAGGGCTGGAAACACCATATATTTT